This record looks at one TCR beta chain sequence and its context. The repertoire was sequenced with immunoSEQ multiplex PCR; TCRdb's copy has only in-frame clones and lacks some. This table has about 50,000 clones, about 90% appearing once. This entry is derived from a study of blood T cell repertoires in COVID-19. In germline, CDR1 is DFQATT, CDR2 SNEGSKA (reference sequence). The length of the CDR3 is 15 residues. V shed 3 bases, J shed 6 bases, and the junction held 13 bases outside the gene matches. V gene TRBV20-1 combines with J gene TRBJ1-1, with 7 positions matching TRBD1. Sample: peripheral blood. This TCR came from a human donor with active COVID-19. The donor label of this sample is uncertain. CDR3 amino acids: CSASTTHRGLPEAFF. As DNA, the CDR3 is TGCAGTGCTAGTACGACACACAGGGGATTGCCTGAAGCTTTCTTT.